This T cell receptor beta chain was captured in a study of T-cell memory formation after mild COVID-19. This clonotype appeared a few times. TCRdb analysed the 5' RACE reads with MiXCR anew, one entry per CDR3 protein. The sample carries a few hundred thousand distinct CDR3 sequences, roughly 15% recorded once. This CDR3 is built from 13 residues. Germline CDR1 is LNHDA and CDR2 is SQIVND (reference sequence). The V end was cut by 6 bases, the J end by 7 bases, with 12 bases between. This TCR was recovered from a man younger than 35 who had mild COVID-19 (a few samples of this study predate the infection). Cell type and time point are not known. The sequenced sample consisted of PBMCs or a T cell subset sorted from them (not recorded which). V is TRBV19 and J is TRBJ1-4; D unresolved. The CDR3 sequence is CASSSRTVEKLFF. The CDR3 DNA reads as TGTGCCAGTAGCTCACGGACGGTTGAAAAACTGTTTTTT. Full variable domain (rest looked up from reference TRBV19 and TRBJ1-4): DGGITQSPKYLFRKEGQNVTLSCEQNLNHDAMYWYRQDPGQGLRLIYYSQIVNDFQKGDIAEGYSVSREKKESFPLTVTSAQKNPTAFYLCASSSRTVEKLFFGSGTQLSVL.